The TCR beta chain under discussion was sequenced for a study of PD-L1 blockade in urothelial cancer. In regard to this clone: No antigen is known for it.

General study findings and limits: Tumor-linked clones in blood grew more by 3 weeks in durable-benefit patients.

The germline gives CDR1 SGHNT, CDR2 YENEEA. This CDR3 comprises 15 residues. V lost 1 base, J lost 8 bases, and 6 bases stayed unmatched. Method: immunoSEQ multiplex PCR; TCRdb's copy keeps in-frame clones and lacks some. The data contain tens of thousands of clones, approximately 87% of them singletons. Patients were diagnosed with urothelial carcinoma, either locally advanced or metastatic. This rearrangement joins TRBV11-3 to TRBJ2-1, with 9 nucleotides matching TRBD2. The sequence was obtained from a man aged 45-65 years with urothelial cancer. Here the sequenced sample was PBMCs, taken around atezolizumab (anti-PD-L1) treatment. CDR3 in DNA: TGTGCCAGCAGCTTAGGCGGGGGGGGGAATTATGAGCAGTTCTTC. It specifies CASSLGGGGNYEQFF.